Listed here are 23 T cell receptor beta chains from one sample, sequenced in a study of immune evolution from preneoplasia to lung adenocarcinoma. Produced via immunoSEQ multiplex PCR; TCRdb's table is partial and in-frame only. The data contain over 30,000 clones, 74% of them singletons. Sample: FFPE invasive lung adenocarcinoma tissue. Receptors originate from a person aged 55 to 75 with lung adenocarcinoma.

V is TRBV28 and J is TRBJ1-5; a weak D match, TRBD1 (5 bases). Germline values: CDR1 MDHEN, CDR2 SYDVKM. V dropped 4 bases and J dropped 5 bases, with 12 bases sitting between them. The CDR3 runs to 14 residues. CDR3 amino acids: CASSSGAGDQPQHF. DNA for the CDR3: TGTGCCAGCAGTTCCGGGGCAGGTGATCAGCCCCAGCATTTT.

V gene TRBV7-8 combines with J gene TRBJ1-1; no definite D call. V was clipped by 4 bases and J by 5 bases, with 20 bases between them. The CDR3 consists of 16 residues. The germline gives CDR1 SGHVS, CDR2 FQNEAQ. The CDR3, as DNA: TGTGCCAGCAGCTCCGCCGCGGGTGGACGGGGTACTGAAGCTTTCTTT. It translates to CASSSAAGGRGTEAFF.

The rearrangement joins TRBV27 to TRBJ2-4; 8 nucleotides line up with TRBD1. Germline CDR1 and CDR2: MNHEY and SMNVEV (reference sequence). The J segment lost 8 bases and the V segment lost 9 bases, leaving 12 bases of the junction unmatched. The CDR3 has 14 residues. Here the CDR3 reads CASSRDRRRDIQYF. In nucleotides, the CDR3 is TGTGCCAGTTCCCGGGACAGGAGACGAGACATTCAGTACTTC.

J is TRBJ2-7 and V is TRBV29-1, with D uncertain. Germline V lookup: CDR1 SQVTM, CDR2 ANQGSEA. This CDR3 is 13 amino acids long. Trimming removed 4 bases from V and 3 bases from J, with 13 bases in between. In DNA, the CDR3 is TGCAGCGTTGTTTTGGCGATAGGCTACGAGCAGTACTTC. It is translated as CSVVLAIGYEQYF.

The sample holds one count of this clone. J is TRBJ2-7 and V is TRBV5-1, with unresolved D. Germline values: CDR1 SGHRS, CDR2 YFSETQ. The germline V and J ends were trimmed by 1 base and 4 bases, with 6 bases remaining between them. The CDR3 spans 12 residues. This CDR3 is CASSLLGYEQYF. Here the CDR3 DNA reads TGCGCCAGCAGCTTGTTGGGTTACGAGCAGTACTTC. Full variable domain (outside the CDR3, taken from reference TRBV5-1 and TRBJ2-7): KAGVTQTPRYLIKTRGQQVTLSCSPISGHRSVSWYQQTPGQGLQFLFEYFSETQRNKGNFPGRFSGRQFSNSRSEMNVSTLELGDSALYLCASSLLGYEQYFGPGTRLTVT.

J is TRBJ2-2 and V is TRBV6-1; no clear D gene. CDR1 and CDR2 from the germline V gene are MNHNS and SASEGT. Trimming removed 1 base from V and 3 bases from J, with 6 bases in between. The CDR3 contains 14 residues. CDR3 sequence reads: CASSEGSDTGELFF. Here the CDR3 DNA reads TGTGCCAGCAGTGAAGGTTCAGACACCGGGGAGCTGTTTTTT.

The chain couples TRBV7-9 to TRBJ2-4; no clear D gene. This CDR3 comprises 17 residues. Germline CDR1 SEHNR, CDR2 FQNEAQ (reference sequence). Trimming shortened V by 5 bases and J by 4 bases, and 21 bases separated the two germline ends. The CDR3 loop reads CASSLPDQVAEKNIQYF. For the CDR3, the DNA is TGTGCCAGCAGCCTCCCTGACCAGGTTGCGGAGAAAAACATTCAGTACTTC.

The chain links TRBV7-8 to TRBJ2-1; 8 bases line up with TRBD2. The germline V gene encodes CDR1 SGHVS and CDR2 FQNEAQ. Trimming took 5 bases from V and 5 from J; bases not matched to a gene: 5. This CDR3 contains 14 residues. This CDR3 is CASSPGGLDNEQFF. The CDR3 DNA follows: TGTGCCAGCAGCCCGGGGGGACTAGACAATGAGCAGTTCTTC.

This clone was recorded only once. The chain recombines TRBV5-6 with TRBJ2-5; weak D call: TRBD1 (6 bases). From germline, CDR1 is SGHDT and CDR2 YYEEEE. The germline V and J ends were trimmed by 6 bases and 5 bases, with 20 bases remaining between them. The CDR3 runs to 15 residues. As DNA, the CDR3 is TGTGCCAGCAAGGACTCATACAGGGCGCGGGAGACCCAGTACTTC. Protein sequence: CASKDSYRARETQYF.

This chain links TRBV11-2 with TRBJ2-2, with a tentative D call TRBD1 (6 bases). The CDR3 length is 12 residues. V was shortened by 5 bases and J by 10 bases, with 11 bases between the two germline ends. CDR1 is SGHAT, CDR2 FQNNGV, per germline. CDR3 in DNA: TGTGCCAGCAGCCCCGGACAGCAGGAGCTGTTTTTT. Its translation is CASSPGQQELFF.

V and J are TRBV27 and TRBJ2-7, with a tentative D call TRBD2 (5 bases). V was clipped by 8 bases and J by 2 bases, with 19 bases between them. Germline V gene sequence: CDR1 MNHEY, CDR2 SMNVEV (reference sequence). This CDR3 is built from 15 residues. CDR3 in amino acids: CASSRYPVEAYEQYF. The CDR3, as DNA: TGTGCCAGCTCTCGATATCCGGTGGAGGCCTACGAGCAGTACTTC.

The rearrangement uses TRBV4-2 and TRBJ2-1; 15 nucleotides agree with TRBD2. Germline CDR1 LGHNA, CDR2 YNFKEQ. V was pared by 1 base and J by 1 base, with 2 bases of the junction left unmatched. The CDR3 covers 18 residues. The CDR3 here is CASSQAGTSGGSYNEQFF. For the CDR3, the DNA is TGTGCCAGCAGCCAAGCCGGGACTAGCGGGGGGTCCTACAATGAGCAGTTCTTC.

This clone is medium-sized by share. DNA of the CDR3: TGTGCTAGTGTCCTGACTAGCGGAAGCTCCTACAATGAGCAGTTCTTC. This gives the protein CASVLTSGSSYNEQFF. V and J are TRBV12-5 and TRBJ2-1, with 9 bases identical to TRBD2. From germline, CDR1 is LGHNT and CDR2 FRNRAP. Unmatched junction bases numbered 7, after V lost 7 bases and J lost 0 bases. The CDR3 covers 16 residues.

This clone has only a few counts. The rearrangement joins TRBV27 to TRBJ2-3, with D maybe TRBD2 (6 bases). Trimming took off 4 bases at V and 6 bases at J, with 14 bases between the two ends. From germline, CDR1 is MNHEY and CDR2 SMNVEV (reference sequence). This CDR3 is 14 amino acids long. CDR3 residues: CASSSRAGRDTQYF. Here the CDR3 DNA reads TGTGCCAGCAGTTCTAGAGCGGGTCGGGATACGCAGTATTTT.

The chain has TRBV10-2 and TRBJ2-1; TRBD2 matches at 10 bases. CDR3 length: 14 residues. After removal of 7 bases from V and 6 bases from J, the junction contained 6 bases not matched to a gene. Germline assignment: CDR1 WSHSY and CDR2 SAAADI. The CDR3: CASTSGRARNEQFF. CDR3 in DNA: TGCGCCAGCACGAGCGGGAGGGCCCGCAATGAGCAGTTCTTC.

The chain uses TRBV5-5 and TRBJ2-6; D is unclear. This CDR3 contains 14 residues. Germline loops: CDR1 SGHKS, CDR2 YYEKEE (reference sequence). V lost 4 bases, J lost 4 bases, and 9 bases lay in between. CDR3 sequence (DNA): TGTGCCAGCAGCCCCGTGGCCGGGGCCAACGTCCTGACTTTC. Encoded protein: CASSPVAGANVLTF. Variable domain in full (rest from reference TRBV5-5 and TRBJ2-6): DAGVTQSPTHLIKTRGQQVTLRCSPISGHKSVSWYQQVLGQGPQFIFQYYEKEERGRGNFPDRFSARQFPNYSSELNVNALLLGDSALYLCASSPVAGANVLTFGAGSRLTVL.

The J gene is TRBJ1-2, the V gene TRBV15, with TRBD1 matching 11 bases. CDR3 size: 14 residues. CDR1 is LNHNV, CDR2 YYDKDF, per germline (reference sequence). V shed 0 bases, J shed 12 bases, and the junction held 6 bases outside the gene matches. CDR3 loop: CATSRDRTGGANTF. The CDR3 DNA follows: TGTGCCACCAGCAGAGATCGGACAGGGGGCGCGAACACCTTC. The full variable domain, its missing parts supplied by reference TRBV15 and TRBJ1-2, is DAMVIQNPRYQVTQFGKPVTLSCSQTLNHNVMYWYQQKSSQAPKLLFHYYDKDFNNEADTPDNFQSRRPNTSFCFLDIRSPGLGDTAMYLCATSRDRTGGANTFGSGTRLTVV.

The chain employs TRBV18 and TRBJ2-4, with 8 bases lining up with TRBD1. The CDR3 runs 14 residues. The trim removed 3 bases at V and 5 bases at J, leaving 3 bases unmatched. CDR1 KGHSH and CDR2 LQKENI come from the germline V gene. The CDR3 nucleotides are TGTGCCAGCTCACCCGCGACAGGGGAAAACATTCAGTACTTC. This translates into CASSPATGENIQYF.

This clone has just a few counts. This chain joins TRBV11-2 and TRBJ2-1, with D perhaps matching TRBD2 (5 bases). Germline V gives CDR1 SGHAT, CDR2 FQNNGV. V was trimmed by 6 bases and J by 6 bases, leaving 12 bases between them. The CDR3 is 13 amino acids. CDR3 bases: TGTGCCAGCAGTTTTCCTGCGGGCAATGAGCAGTTCTTC. This gives the protein CASSFPAGNEQFF. Full variable domain (rest looked up from reference TRBV11-2 and TRBJ2-1): EAGVAQSPRYKIIEKRQSVAFWCNPISGHATLYWYQQILGQGPKLLIQFQNNGVVDDSQLPKDRFSAERLKGVDSTLKIQPAKLEDSAVYLCASSFPAGNEQFFGPGTRLTVL.

The chain links TRBV28 to TRBJ2-7, with 7 bases fitting TRBD2. CDR3 length: 15 amino acids. The germline CDR1 and CDR2 sequences are MDHEN and SYDVKM. J lost 2 bases, V lost 4 bases, and 8 bases had no gene match. The CDR3 DNA follows: TGTGCCAGCAGTTCAGCGGGGAGGTTAACCTACGAGCAGTACTTC. Residues: CASSSAGRLTYEQYF.

This chain connects TRBV29-1 to TRBJ2-7; D tentatively reads TRBD1 or TRBD2 (5 bases each). Germline CDR1 is SQVTM and CDR2 is ANQGSEA. The CDR3 covers 13 residues. The V end was cut by 6 bases, the J end by 0 bases, with 12 bases between. CDR3 region: CSVRDQLSYEQYF. CDR3 nucleotide sequence: TGCAGCGTCCGGGACCAACTCTCCTACGAGCAGTACTTC.

The rearrangement uses TRBV12-2 and TRBJ1-5; the D call in the table, TRBD1, was not verified against the DNA. TRBV12-2 counts as a pseudogene. The CDR3 length is 17 residues. CDR3 amino acids: CASLLSGTGVGNQPQHF. CDR3 coding DNA: TGTGCAAGTCTCCTATCCGGGACAGGGGTAGGCAATCAGCCCCAGCATTTT.

The chain employs TRBV28 and TRBJ1-1, with a possible D match to TRBD1 (6 bases). This CDR3 has 15 amino acids. Germline V CDR1 and CDR2: MDHEN, SYDVKM. The V end lost 6 bases, the J end lost 1 base, and 15 bases lay between the germline ends. This CDR3 reads CASSLITGSNTEAFF. CDR3 nucleotide sequence: TGTGCCAGCAGCTTAATTACAGGGTCGAACACTGAAGCTTTCTTT. Full variable domain (rest looked up from reference TRBV28 and TRBJ1-1): DVKVTQSSRYLVKRTGEKVFLECVQDMDHENMFWYRQDPGLGLRLIYFSYDVKMKEKGDIPEGYSVSREKKERFSLILESASTNQTSMYLCASSLITGSNTEAFFGQGTRLTVV.